These 31 T cell receptor beta chains were sequenced from one sample in a study of blood T cells in healthy people across ages. Primers used in a second PCR of about 6 to 11 cycles were a sample-barcoded 5' primer and a J-beta primer mix. From the 5' RACE reads, TCRdb called clonotypes with MiXCR, one entry per CDR3 protein. This table holds 1.5 million to 2 million distinct CDR3 sequences, around 48% found once. What was sequenced was blood. The receptors here all came from a middle-aged woman in good health.

This clonotype was seen more than once but under ten times. The rearrangement joins TRBV12-3 or TRBV12-4 to TRBJ2-1; D gene ambiguous. The V end was cut by 2 bases, the J end by 6 bases, with 8 bases between. The CDR3 spans 13 residues. This CDR3 is CASSLSEINEQFF. In DNA form, the CDR3 reads TGTGCCAGCAGTTTATCGGAGATCAATGAGCAGTTCTTC.

The rearrangement links TRBV28 to TRBJ1-1, with 7 bases that match TRBD1. V shed 6 bases, J shed 6 bases, and the junction held 7 bases outside the gene matches. This CDR3 contains 13 residues. CDR1 MDHEN and CDR2 SYDVKM come from the germline V gene. This CDR3 is CASSSGDSPEAFF. The CDR3 DNA reads as TGTGCCAGCAGCTCCGGGGACAGCCCTGAAGCTTTCTTT.

The chain joins TRBV7-8 to TRBJ2-1; 10 positions match TRBD2. V lost 4 bases, J lost 15 bases, and 9 bases stayed unmatched. Germline values: CDR1 SGHVS, CDR2 FQNEAQ. CDR3 length: 13 residues. The DNA of the CDR3 is TGTGCCAGCAGCTATTTAGCGGGGGGTGCAGTGTTCTTC. This codes for CASSYLAGGAVFF.

The gene calls are TRBV6-6 and TRBJ1-5, with D possibly being TRBD1 (5 bases). The CDR3 runs to 15 residues. In germline, CDR1 is MNHNY, CDR2 SVGAGI (reference sequence). Trimming removed 2 bases at V and 0 bases at J, with 8 bases between. CDR3 bases: TGTGCCAGCAGTTACGACAGTTATAGCAATCAGCCCCAGCATTTT. As protein: CASSYDSYSNQPQHF.

The rearrangement links TRBV6-6 to TRBJ2-2; perhaps TRBD1 as D (6 bases). Germline values: CDR1 MNHNY, CDR2 SVGAGI (reference sequence). Trimming took off 0 bases at V and 0 bases at J, with 11 bases between the two ends. The CDR3 is 17 residues long. This CDR3 is CASSYSRQATNTGELFF. In nucleotides, the CDR3 is TGTGCCAGCAGTTACTCTAGACAGGCGACGAACACCGGGGAGCTGTTTTTT.

The V and J genes are TRBV7-2 and TRBJ2-3; 8 bases line up with TRBD2. The CDR3 totals 13 residues. Germline V gene sequence: CDR1 SGHTA, CDR2 FQGNSA. J lost 13 bases, V lost 1 base, and 7 bases had no gene match. CDR3 residues: CASSLERGRSKYF. The DNA for the CDR3 is TGTGCCAGCAGCTTAGAGCGGGGGCGCTCGAAGTATTTT.

This clonotype has only a few counts. The chain has TRBV28 and TRBJ2-5, with D hard to call. The J call could be wrong; TRBJ2-7 is a better fit for the DNA end. The CDR3 length is 14 residues. Germline V gives CDR1 MDHEN, CDR2 SYDVKM. The CDR3 sequence: CASSLPTPTHEQYF. The CDR3 DNA follows: TGTGCCAGCAGTCTCCCGACTCCTACCCACGAGCAGTACTTC.

The chain couples TRBV7-9 to TRBJ1-5, with 8 bases lining up with TRBD1. The V gene's germline CDR1 is SEHNR and CDR2 FQNEAQ (reference sequence). V was pared by 5 bases and J by 7 bases, with 10 bases of the junction left unmatched. The length of the CDR3 is 15 residues. This CDR3 reads CASSTTTGEDQPQHF. The CDR3 region has the DNA TGTGCCAGCAGCACAACGACAGGGGAAGACCAGCCCCAGCATTTT.

This chain uses TRBV9 with TRBJ2-1; TRBD2 might be the D (8 bases). The ends were cut back, 3 bases at V and 0 bases at J, with 25 bases in the middle. The CDR3 length is 20 residues. Germline V gene data show CDR1 as SGDLS and CDR2 as YYNGEE. CDR3 DNA: TGTGCCAGCAGCGGAAGCGGTCCCGGGAGGGGGGACAGCTCCTACAATGAGCAGTTCTTC. The encoded protein is CASSGSGPGRGDSSYNEQFF.

V and J are TRBV5-1 and TRBJ2-1, with TRBD2 matching over 9 bases. Germline CDR1 reads SGHRS; CDR2 reads YFSETQ. The V gene end was trimmed by 5 bases and the J gene end by 7 bases; junction bases not matched to a gene: 13. This CDR3 contains 16 residues. This CDR3 reads CASRGDGGGAVNEQFF. The CDR3 nucleotides are TGCGCCAGCAGGGGCGATGGCGGGGGGGCTGTAAATGAGCAGTTCTTC.

The chain combines TRBV5-4 with TRBJ1-4; D not certain. V was trimmed by 4 bases and J by 0 bases, leaving 16 bases between them. CDR3 length: 17 residues. CDR1 SGHNT and CDR2 YYREEE come from the germline V gene (reference sequence). The CDR3 region has the DNA TGTGCCAGCAGCGACCGGACCAACCTTGCAACTAATGAAAAACTGTTTTTT. Amino acids: CASSDRTNLATNEKLFF.

In its sample, this clonotype was seen a few times. This chain connects TRBV7-9 to TRBJ2-7; TRBD1 matches 7 bases. The V and J ends lost 5 bases and 4 bases, in that order; junction bases with no gene match: 11. In germline, CDR1 is SEHNR, CDR2 FQNEAQ (reference sequence). This CDR3 spans 15 amino acids. CDR3 nucleotide sequence: TGTGCCAGCAGCCCAATGGGGACAGTTCTGTACGAGCAGTACTTC. Translating it yields CASSPMGTVLYEQYF. Together with reference TRBV7-9 and TRBJ2-7, the CDR3 gives the full variable domain: DTGVSQNPRHKITKRGQNVTFRCDPISEHNRLYWYRQTLGQGPEFLTYFQNEAQLEKSRLLSDRFSAERPKGSFSTLEIQRTEQGDSAMYLCASSPMGTVLYEQYFGPGTRLTVT.

This clonotype was found a few times. This chain joins TRBV5-4 and TRBJ2-6, with TRBD1 matching over 10 bases. CDR1 is SGHNT and CDR2 is YYREEE in the germline V gene (reference sequence). The CDR3 length is 17 residues. The ends lost 4 bases at V and 0 bases at J; junction bases unmatched: 4. The CDR3 DNA sequence: TGTGCCAGCAGCGTGGGGACAGGGGTCTCTGGGGCCAACGTCCTGACTTTC. It specifies CASSVGTGVSGANVLTF.

V gene TRBV29-1 combines with J gene TRBJ1-1; D unresolved. Germline V CDR1 and CDR2: SQVTM, ANQGSEA. This CDR3 region has 11 residues. Trimming left V 7 bases short and J 10 bases short, with 16 bases between. In DNA form, the CDR3 reads TGCAGCGGTGCATTTCGAACGGGAGCTTTCTTT. Its protein product is CSGAFRTGAFF.

Regarding this clonotype: The DNA is left out, because the CDR3 cannot be placed on it with certainty; the CDR3 is given as TCRdb lists it. The chain joins TRBV20-1 to TRBJ2-1; the table calls TRBD1, which could not be checked here. The CDR3 has 14 residues if both end residues are counted. CDR1 and CDR2 from the germline V gene are DFQATT and SNEGSKA (reference sequence). The chain's CDR3 is CSTSDRGKFNEQFF.

J is TRBJ2-5 and V is TRBV24-1, with 8 bases matching TRBD2. Losses at the gene ends were 6 bases for V and 4 bases for J; bases not matched to a gene: 3. The CDR3 totals 13 residues. Germline V gives CDR1 KGHDR, CDR2 SFDVKD. The CDR3 sequence: CATSTAGVETQYF. The DNA for the CDR3 is TGTGCCACCAGTACAGCGGGGGTAGAGACCCAGTACTTC.

The CDR3 reads CASRPIAGGPYNEQFF. In nucleotides, the CDR3 is TGTGCCAGCAGACCGATAGCGGGGGGGCCCTACAATGAGCAGTTCTTC. The chain links TRBV11-2 to TRBJ2-1; 11 bases align to TRBD2. The germline V gene has CDR1 SGHAT and CDR2 FQNNGV. The CDR3 sequence is 16 residues long. The V segment lost 6 bases and the J segment 2 bases; nucleotides outside the gene matches: 6.

The V and J genes are TRBV9 and TRBJ1-4; a possible D gene is TRBD1 (5 bases). Trimming cost V 1 base and J 7 bases, with 17 bases left between them. This CDR3 contains 16 residues. The germline gives CDR1 SGDLS, CDR2 YYNGEE. CDR3: CASSVSVGQGGEKLFF. As DNA, the CDR3 is TGTGCCAGCAGCGTATCGGTCGGACAAGGCGGTGAAAAACTGTTTTTT.

This chain joins TRBV5-1 and TRBJ2-5; 10 bases agree with TRBD1. The ends lost 4 bases at V and 5 bases at J; junction bases unmatched: 8. This CDR3 region has 15 residues. Germline CDR1 SGHRS, CDR2 YFSETQ. The CDR3 spells CASSGDRGLLETQYF. The DNA of the CDR3 is TGCGCCAGCAGCGGAGACAGGGGGCTATTGGAGACCCAGTACTTC.

This chain connects TRBV4-2 to TRBJ1-1; 7 bases match TRBD1. V lost 6 bases, J lost 0 bases, and 4 bases stayed unmatched. Germline-derived CDR1 and CDR2 are LGHNA and YNFKEQ. The CDR3 covers 14 residues. CDR3 sequence reads: CASRGGQLNTEAFF. CDR3 sequence (DNA): TGTGCCAGCAGGGGGGGACAGTTGAACACTGAAGCTTTCTTT.

The table lists this clonotype with a few counts. The chain couples TRBV28 to TRBJ2-5; maybe TRBD2 (5 bases). Trimming took off 2 bases at V and 5 bases at J, with 12 bases between the two ends. This CDR3 region has 14 residues. Germline V gene lookup returns CDR1 MDHEN and CDR2 SYDVKM. The CDR3 nucleotides read TGTGCCAGCAGTTTAAACTCCCCGGGGGAGACCCAGTACTTC. Translating it yields CASSLNSPGETQYF.

The chain is built from TRBV10-3 and TRBJ2-7, with D perhaps TRBD1 (7 bases). Deletions cut 4 bases from V and 4 bases from J, with 17 bases between. The CDR3 is made up of 15 amino acids. The V gene's germline CDR1 is ENHRY and CDR2 SYGVKD. CDR3 bases: TGTGCCATCAGTGGAATGGAGACAGGGAGGTACGAGCAGTACTTC. Its protein is CAISGMETGRYEQYF.

The chain links TRBV12-3 or TRBV12-4 to TRBJ2-1, with D possibly matching TRBD2 (7 bases). The CDR3 is made up of 13 amino acids. V lost 10 bases, J lost 8 bases, and 18 bases lay in between. CDR3 nucleotides: TGTGCCATCGGAAAGGGGGGGCATGATGAGCAGTTCTTC. Its protein product is CAIGKGGHDEQFF.

The CDR3 nucleotides are TGTGCCAGCAGCCTGGGACAGGGCCCGGGCGATGAAAAACTGTTTTTT. Residues: CASSLGQGPGDEKLFF. J is TRBJ1-4 and V is TRBV6-6, with TRBD1 identical over 9 bases. J gave up 6 bases and V 6 bases, and 11 bases lay outside the gene matches. Per the germline V gene, CDR1 is MNHNY and CDR2 is SVGAGI (reference sequence). The CDR3 is made up of 16 amino acids.

The gene calls are TRBV29-1 and TRBJ2-1; D is possibly TRBD2 (5 bases). This CDR3 is built from 12 residues. Germline CDR1 is SQVTM and CDR2 is ANQGSEA. Trimming took off 3 bases at V and 7 bases at J, with 10 bases between the two ends. The DNA for the CDR3 is TGCAGCGTTGAGTGGAGGAGGAATGAGCAGTTCTTC. Residues: CSVEWRRNEQFF.

The chain combines TRBV18 with TRBJ1-2; D gene ambiguous. Trimming removed 2 bases at V and 4 bases at J, with 8 bases between. The germline V gene encodes CDR1 KGHSH and CDR2 LQKENI. The CDR3 extends over 13 amino acids. Here the CDR3 reads CASSPNPSYGYTF. The CDR3 coding sequence is TGTGCCAGCTCACCAAACCCAAGCTATGGCTACACCTTC. Together with reference TRBV18 and TRBJ1-2, the CDR3 gives the full variable domain: NAGVMQNPRHLVRRRGQEARLRCSPMKGHSHVYWYRQLPEEGLKFMVYLQKENIIDESGMPKERFSAEFPKEGPSILRIQQVVRGDSAAYFCASSPNPSYGYTFGSGTRLTVV.

This clonotype was observed a handful of times. V and J are TRBV11-3 and TRBJ2-3; 8 bases line up with TRBD1. Trimming took 5 bases from V and 3 from J; bases not matched to a gene: 4. Germline-derived CDR1 and CDR2 are SGHNT and YENEEA. The CDR3 loop spans 14 amino acids. The CDR3 nucleotides are TGTGCCAGCAGCCTCCACAGGGGGACAGATACGCAGTATTTT. It is translated as CASSLHRGTDTQYF.

The chain uses TRBV7-6 and TRBJ2-5; D is possibly TRBD1 or TRBD2 (6 bases each). Between the trimmed V and J ends, which lost 5 bases and 1 base, there was a span of 23 bases. CDR1 and CDR2 from the germline V gene are SGHVS and FNYEAQ. The CDR3 is 18 amino acids. The CDR3 reads CASSPYSVSGAAQETQYF. In nucleotides, the CDR3 is TGTGCCAGCAGCCCATACTCGGTCTCGGGGGCCGCCCAAGAGACCCAGTACTTC.

This clonotype was picked up a small number of times. The rearrangement uses TRBV29-1 and TRBJ2-3; 8 positions agree with TRBD1. The V and J ends lost 7 bases and 1 base, in that order; junction bases with no gene match: 7. CDR1 and CDR2 (germline): SQVTM, ANQGSEA. The CDR3 extends over 14 amino acids. The CDR3 here is CSAETGEGTDTQYF. In nucleotides, the CDR3 is TGCAGCGCGGAGACAGGGGAAGGCACAGATACGCAGTATTTT.

In its sample, this clonotype was seen a few times. The CDR3, as DNA: TGTGCCAGCTCACCCGCGGACAGAAGCTACGAGCAGTACTTC. This sequence encodes CASSPADRSYEQYF. The chain couples TRBV18 to TRBJ2-7; a possible D gene is TRBD1 (6 bases). Trimming took off 3 bases at V and 3 bases at J, with 12 bases between the two ends. There are 14 residues in the CDR3. Looked up from germline, CDR1 is KGHSH and CDR2 is LQKENI.

In the case of this clonotype: A much larger clone differs by one base, so this may be a read error. The chain couples TRBV27 to TRBJ2-5, with D perhaps TRBD1 (5 bases). Looked up from germline, CDR1 is MNHEY and CDR2 is SMNVEV (reference sequence). The CDR3 has 14 residues. As DNA, the CDR3 is TGTACCAGCAGTTTATATGGGGCCTCCGAGACCCAGTACTTC. As protein: CTSSLYGASETQYF.